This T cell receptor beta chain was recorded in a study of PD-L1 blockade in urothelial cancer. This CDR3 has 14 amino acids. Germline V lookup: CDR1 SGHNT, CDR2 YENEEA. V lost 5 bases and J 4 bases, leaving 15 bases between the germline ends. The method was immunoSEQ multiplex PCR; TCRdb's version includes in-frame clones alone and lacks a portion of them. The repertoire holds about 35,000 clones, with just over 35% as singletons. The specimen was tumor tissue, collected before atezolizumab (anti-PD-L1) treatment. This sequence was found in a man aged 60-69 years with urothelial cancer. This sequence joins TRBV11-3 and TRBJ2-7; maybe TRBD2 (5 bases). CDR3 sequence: CASSPHPGEYEQYF. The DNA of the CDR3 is TGTGCCAGCAGCCCACACCCCGGGGAATACGAGCAGTACTTC.